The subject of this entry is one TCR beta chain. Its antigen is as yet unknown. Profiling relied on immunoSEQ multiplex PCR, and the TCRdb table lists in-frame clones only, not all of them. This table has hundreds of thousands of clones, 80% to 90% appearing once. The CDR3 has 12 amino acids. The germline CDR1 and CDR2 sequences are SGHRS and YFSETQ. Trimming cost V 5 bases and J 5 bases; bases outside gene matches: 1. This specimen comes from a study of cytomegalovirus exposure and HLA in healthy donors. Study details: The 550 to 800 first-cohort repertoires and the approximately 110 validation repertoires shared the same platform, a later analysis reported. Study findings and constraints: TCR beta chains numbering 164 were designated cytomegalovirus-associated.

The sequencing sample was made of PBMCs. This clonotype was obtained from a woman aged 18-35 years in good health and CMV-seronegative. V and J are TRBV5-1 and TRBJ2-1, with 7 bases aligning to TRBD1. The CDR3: CASRGQNNEQFF. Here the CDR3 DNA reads TGCGCCAGCAGGGGACAGAACAATGAGCAGTTCTTC.